The text below deals with one T cell receptor beta chain. Its antigen specificity is not known. Base qualities are not provided; no much larger clone lies one nucleotide away. Trimming takes 5 bases from V and 4 bases from J, and the germline ends sit 17 bases apart. The CDR3, cysteine through phenylalanine, is 16 amino acids long. Only CDR3 DNA is held: 48 bases, read in frame from base 1. Sequences KGHDR (CDR1) and SFDVKD (CDR2) are obtained from the germline V gene. Ficoll-Paque density gradient centrifugation was used to isolate PBMCs. Sequencing used an Illumina NovaSeq 6000. TCRalpha and TCRbeta cDNA libraries were constructed by 5'RACE with constant-segment primers, with sample barcodes and unique molecular identifiers being introduced. Trizol reagent was used to extract RNA from every sample. Library amplification was performed in two PCR steps, and a second sample barcode and Illumina TruSeq adapters were introduced in the second step. The libraries were sequenced on an Illumina NovaSeq using 2 x 150 bp paired-end reads. Regarding the original processing steps: With migec v1.2.7, reads were demultiplexed and then collapsed into UMI-guided consensus sequences. Using mixcr v2.1.11, UMI consensuses were aligned to TRA and TRB V and J templates and then assembled into clonotypes. Clonotypes were classified as expanded or contracted when called significant by both edgeR and NoisET, with noise models trained on biological replicates. edgeR calls used a false discovery rate-adjusted p below 0.01 and a log2 fold-change threshold of 1. As an exploratory analysis of dynamics, PCA with hierarchical clustering was applied to max-normalized trajectories of the 1000 most abundant clonotypes. Each responding clone was given a CD4 or CD8 phenotype based on the CD4+ and CD8+ repertoires, which had been sequenced separately. Starting from the raw public reads, TCRdb applied fastp trimming at Q25, assembled clones with MiXCR and retained in-frame beta chains. Merged by CDR3 protein, the rows form single entries marked with the most common genes and DNA. The V and J calls come from TCRdb's annotation, not from the publication. This sample holds about 470,000 distinct CDR3 sequences; about 20% were observed only once. Around an eighth of the sample is in the top ten clones.

The data derive from a study of T-cell memory formation after mild COVID-19 (dated by TCRdb to about 2021). About the investigation overall: TCR sequence clusters from the two donors were found to be largely donor specific. In two donors, T-cell clones that expanded and contracted after mild COVID-19 were followed by sequencing TCRalpha and TCRbeta repertoires longitudinally. Two young, previously healthy adult volunteers, one female and one male, were included in the cohort.

Results the study describes overall, beyond this receptor: Clones that contracted from day 15 to 85 showed balanced CD4/CD8 phenotypes, whereas a second wave of clones that expanded from day 15 to 37 leaned towards CD4+. Some responding clones were detected in pre-infection memory, suggesting pre-existing cross-reactive memory T cells joined the SARS-CoV-2 response. The study covered only a couple of mild cases, and larger cohorts including severe cases with pre-infection samples were considered necessary. Contracting CD4+ clones appeared mostly in the CM and EM memory subsets, whereas CD8+ clones were enriched in EMRA. SARS-CoV-2 specificity was not confirmed for the second-wave clones peaking on day 37.

Recombination connected TRBV24-1 to TRBJ2-1, and the D gene may be TRBD2, 6 bases matching. This TCR was recovered from an adult woman who had mild COVID-19 (a few samples of this study predate the infection). The sample titles of this study are shuffled in the database, so cell type and time point are left out; the donor was told from shared clones. Sequenced sample: PBMCs or a T cell subset sorted from them (not recorded which). The DNA sequence is given as TGTGCCACCAGTGCTCCCGCCGGGACTGGATACAATGAGCAGTTCTTC. It translates as CATSAPAGTGYNEQFF.